Following are 21 T cell receptor beta chains from one sample sequenced in a study of cytomegalovirus exposure and HLA in healthy donors. The data were produced by immunoSEQ multiplex PCR, yet TCRdb's version contains in-frame clones alone and is incomplete. The table records tens of thousands of clones, about nine tenths of them present only once. The sequenced sample was PBMCs. These receptors were collected from a woman in her twenties or thirties in good health and CMV-seronegative.

Here the CDR3 DNA reads TGTGCCACCTCGCCGGTACCCTACTATGGCTACACCTTC. Translating gives CATSPVPYYGYTF. The chain couples TRBV28 to TRBJ1-2, with D hard to call. The CDR3 has 13 amino acids. The V end lost 10 bases, the J end lost 3 bases, and 15 bases lay between the germline ends. Germline V gene data show CDR1 as MDHEN and CDR2 as SYDVKM.

This clone was recorded once. The chain has TRBV2 and TRBJ1-1, with 11 bases that match TRBD1. The CDR3 has 12 amino acids. Germline assignment: CDR1 SNHLY and CDR2 FYNNEI. Trimming took 6 bases from V and 10 from J; bases not matched to a gene: 4. CDR3 loop: CASRGQGGSAFF. CDR3 DNA sequence: TGTGCCAGCAGGGGACAGGGGGGTTCAGCTTTCTTT.

The gene calls are TRBV29-1 and TRBJ2-1; D remains ambiguous. The CDR3 has 14 amino acids. The V gene lost 6 bases and the J gene lost 0 bases, with 12 bases spanning the gap. The germline CDR1 and CDR2 sequences are SQVTM and ANQGSEA. The DNA of the CDR3 is TGCAGCGTCTCCAGGCCAAGCTCCTACAATGAGCAGTTCTTC. Its translation is CSVSRPSSYNEQFF.

This sequence joins TRBV4-1 and TRBJ1-3, with D possibly being TRBD1 (6 bases). The CDR3 sequence is 14 residues long. V was clipped by 4 bases and J by 4 bases, with 11 bases between them. From germline, CDR1 is MGHRA and CDR2 YSYEKL. The CDR3 sequence is CASSRGGLGNTIYF. The CDR3 nucleotides are TGCGCCAGCAGCCGCGGGGGGCTAGGAAACACCATATATTTT.

The CDR3 sequence: CATSREGVSTDTQYF. The CDR3 nucleotides read TGTGCCACCAGCAGAGAGGGCGTGAGCACAGATACGCAGTATTTT. V is TRBV15 and J is TRBJ2-3, with D uncertain. The CDR3 has 15 residues. CDR1 and CDR2 from the germline V gene are LNHNV and YYDKDF (reference sequence). Between the trimmed V and J ends, which lost 0 bases and 0 bases, there was a span of 7 bases.

This chain joins TRBV29-1 and TRBJ2-7; 8 bases map to TRBD1. Trimming removed 5 bases from V and 6 bases from J; junction bases left unmatched: 12. Germline V CDR1 and CDR2: SQVTM, ANQGSEA. The CDR3 runs 14 residues. The CDR3 nucleotides are TGCAGCGTTAAAGTGACAGGGGTGGGTGGCGAGCAGTACTTC. Encoded protein: CSVKVTGVGGEQYF.

The V gene is TRBV28, the J gene TRBJ1-5; TRBD1 is a possible D gene (5 bases). Trimming cost V 5 bases and J 3 bases, with 14 bases left between them. This CDR3 region has 15 residues. CDR1 is MDHEN, CDR2 SYDVKM, per germline. CDR3 DNA: TGTGCCAGCAGTCTCCGGGGGGGGTCCAATCAGCCCCAGCATTTT. It codes for CASSLRGGSNQPQHF. Together with reference TRBV28 and TRBJ1-5, the CDR3 gives the full variable domain: DVKVTQSSRYLVKRTGEKVFLECVQDMDHENMFWYRQDPGLGLRLIYFSYDVKMKEKGDIPEGYSVSREKKERFSLILESASTNQTSMYLCASSLRGGSNQPQHFGDGTRLSIL.

On this clone: One end of the junction fails to match germline, which may point to a read error. J is TRBJ2-2 and V is TRBV11-3; a weak D match, TRBD1 (5 bases). Germline lookup yields CDR1 SGHNT and CDR2 YENEEA. The CDR3 loop spans 16 amino acids. In nucleotides, the CDR3 is TGCGCCAGCAGCTCCCCCTCGGCAGGGTACACCGGGGAGCTGTTTTTT. It specifies CASSSPSAGYTGELFF.

In this sample, this clone turned up a few times. A junction boundary mismatches the germline segment, possibly from a read error. V and J are TRBV7-7 and TRBJ2-1; possibly TRBD1 for D (6 bases). Looked up from germline, CDR1 is SSHAT and CDR2 is FNYEAQ (reference sequence). The CDR3 extends over 13 amino acids. The CDR3 sequence is CASSLGTYNEQFF. The CDR3 bases are TGTGCTAGCAGCTTAGGGACATATAATGAGCAGTTCTTC.

This chain connects TRBV27 to TRBJ2-7; TRBD1 is a possible D gene (6 bases). The germline CDR1 and CDR2 sequences are MNHEY and SMNVEV (reference sequence). The CDR3 has 14 residues. With 3 bases removed from V and 6 bases from J, the gap between germline ends came to 15 bases. CDR3 region: CASSFRQVRREQYF. DNA of the CDR3: TGTGCCAGCAGTTTTCGACAGGTCCGCCGCGAGCAGTACTTC.

The V call is TRBV20-1, the J call TRBJ2-7, with TRBD2 as a possible D gene (6 bases). CDR1 and CDR2 from the germline V gene are DFQATT and SNEGSKA (reference sequence). The CDR3 consists of 11 residues. V shed 6 bases and J shed 6 bases, with 12 bases lying between them. Here the CDR3 DNA reads TGCAGTGCGACCCCCGGGGGCGAGCAGTACTTC. Translating gives CSATPGGEQYF.

V and J are TRBV9 and TRBJ2-1; 10 positions match TRBD2. This CDR3 has 14 residues. The trim removed 0 bases at V and 6 bases at J, leaving 0 bases unmatched. CDR1 and CDR2 (germline): SGDLS, YYNGEE. This CDR3 reads CASSVASGSNEQFF. CDR3 coding DNA: TGTGCCAGCAGCGTAGCTAGCGGGAGCAATGAGCAGTTCTTC. The full variable domain, rest sourced from reference TRBV9 and TRBJ2-1, is DSGVTQTPKHLITATGQRVTLRCSPRSGDLSVYWYQQSLDQGLQFLIQYYNGEERAKGNILERFSAQQFPDLHSELNLSSLELGDSALYFCASSVASGSNEQFFGPGTRLTVL.

This clone was observed once. The chain carries TRBV15 and TRBJ1-1, with 7 bases that match TRBD1. With V trimmed by 8 bases and J by 0 bases, 3 bases remained unmatched. The CDR3 consists of 13 residues. Germline CDR1 reads LNHNV; CDR2 reads YYDKDF (reference sequence). This CDR3 is CATADRVNTEAFF. The CDR3 DNA reads TGTGCCACCGCAGACAGGGTGAACACTGAAGCTTTCTTT.

This clone has a single count. V and J are TRBV15 and TRBJ2-7; 11 bases align to TRBD1. Looked up from germline, CDR1 is LNHNV and CDR2 is YYDKDF (reference sequence). The V gene end was trimmed by 1 base and the J gene end by 3 bases; junction bases not matched to a gene: 8. The CDR3 has 17 amino acids. CDR3 bases: TGTGCCACCAGCAGAGCCCTGGGGACAGGGGGTTACTACGAGCAGTACTTC. This translates into CATSRALGTGGYYEQYF.

The chain links TRBV4-2 to TRBJ2-5; no clear D. Germline loops: CDR1 LGHNA, CDR2 YNFKEQ. The germline V and J ends were trimmed by 0 bases and 1 base, with 6 bases remaining between them. This CDR3 is built from 14 residues. CDR3 protein: CASSQEGFQETQYF. Written as DNA, the CDR3 is TGTGCCAGCAGCCAAGAGGGCTTCCAAGAGACCCAGTACTTC.

The chain recombines TRBV6-5 with TRBJ2-3; D unclear. This CDR3 has 15 amino acids. V lost 0 bases to trimming and J lost 1 base, with 8 bases between them. Germline loops: CDR1 MNHEY, CDR2 SVGAGI. CDR3 protein: CASSYSGGGTDTQYF. The CDR3 DNA reads TGTGCCAGCAGTTACTCAGGCGGTGGCACAGATACGCAGTATTTT.

The chain is built from TRBV5-6 and TRBJ1-2; D gene unclear. The CDR3 extends over 14 amino acids. The ends were cut back, 0 bases at V and 2 bases at J, with 8 bases in the middle. Germline lookup yields CDR1 SGHDT and CDR2 YYEEEE. CDR3 bases: TGTGCCAGCAGCTTGGTGGGAGGGAACTATGGCTACACCTTC. It yields the protein CASSLVGGNYGYTF.

The CDR3 spells CASSTGTGSYEQYF. In nucleotides, the CDR3 is TGTGCCAGCAGCACCGGGACAGGTTCTTACGAGCAGTACTTC. The chain is built from TRBV7-7 and TRBJ2-7; TRBD1 matches 8 bases. CDR1 is SSHAT and CDR2 is FNYEAQ in the germline V gene (reference sequence). Trimming removed 5 bases from V and 4 bases from J; junction bases left unmatched: 7. CDR3 length equals 14 residues.

The V and J genes are TRBV7-2 and TRBJ2-7; a possible D gene is TRBD1 (8 bases). Germline CDR1 is SGHTA and CDR2 is FQGNSA. V was cut by 5 bases and J by 2 bases, with 19 bases left in between. The CDR3 consists of 16 residues. CDR3 DNA sequence: TGTGCCAGCAGCCCATGGGGGGGGACAGGAGCCTACGAGCAGTACTTC. Amino acid sequence: CASSPWGGTGAYEQYF.

The chain carries TRBV18 and TRBJ2-7; D might be TRBD1 (6 bases). With 4 bases removed from V and 0 bases from J, the gap between germline ends came to 13 bases. There are 15 residues in the CDR3. The germline V gene encodes CDR1 KGHSH and CDR2 LQKENI. The CDR3 DNA reads TGTGCCAGCTCACTCGGACAGCCCAGCTCCTACGAGCAGTACTTC. Its translation: CASSLGQPSSYEQYF.

J is TRBJ1-2 and V is TRBV10-3; tentative D call: TRBD1 (5 bases). Per germline, CDR1 ENHRY and CDR2 SYGVKD. The V and J ends lost 6 bases and 6 bases respectively, with 20 bases between them. The CDR3 is 15 residues long. CDR3 sequence reads: CAIRAGTEGTDGYTF. The CDR3, as DNA: TGTGCCATCAGAGCAGGGACGGAGGGGACGGATGGCTACACCTTC.